Listed below are T cell receptor beta chains from one sample, sequenced in a study of shared T cell receptors in the human thymus. Only in-frame clones appear in the TCRdb table, and some are missing; sequencing was by immunoSEQ multiplex PCR. The sample has some 640,000 clones, about 90% seen once; the top ten hold under 0.01%. In addition, the sample was reused for a study of human thymus T cells.

Sequenced: thymocytes. These receptors originate from a boy less than two years old with a congenital heart defect. Both conserved end residues are part of each CDR3. D genes are given only for firm matches. Clone size appears in some rows only: once, few, many, or a class for an expanded clone.

cdr3_aa	cdr3_nt	j_call	d_call	clone_size	v_call
CASGLVSWDRGDRNEKLFF	TGTGCTAGTGGTTTGGTATCTTGGGACAGGGGCGACCGTAATGAAAAACTGTTTTTT	TRBJ1-4	TRBD1	NA	TRBV12-5
CASSQTPYEQYF	TGCGCCAGCAGCCAAACTCCCTACGAGCAGTACTTC	TRBJ2-7	NA	NA	TRBV4-1
CASSSKFDTSYEQYF	TGTGCCAGCAGCTCTAAGTTCGACACCTCCTACGAGCAGTACTTC	TRBJ2-7	NA	NA	TRBV11-2
CASSRAGTGEGYEQYF	TGCGCCAGCAGCCGAGCCGGGACAGGGGAGGGGTACGAGCAGTACTTC	TRBJ2-7	TRBD1	NA	TRBV4-3
CASRRGDSSYEQYF	TGTGCCAGCAGGCGCGGTGATAGCTCCTACGAGCAGTACTTC	TRBJ2-7	NA	NA	TRBV6-5
CASFRTGGTGMNTEAFF	TGTGCCAGCTTCCGGACAGGGGGTACGGGAATGAACACTGAAGCTTTCTTT	TRBJ1-1	TRBD1	NA	TRBV27
CASSPTLPGTGYNQPQHF	TGTGCCAGCAGTCCAACTCTTCCGGGGACAGGCTACAATCAGCCCCAGCATTTT	TRBJ1-5	TRBD1	few	TRBV28
CASSPPGQVAETQYF	TGTGCCAGCAGTCCCCCGGGACAGGTTGCCGAGACCCAGTACTTC	TRBJ2-5	TRBD1	NA	TRBV27
CASSSETGGNSPLHF	TGTGCCAGCAGCTCAGAGACAGGGGGTAATTCACCCCTCCACTTT	TRBJ1-6	TRBD1	once	TRBV5-4
CASSRGQPNTEAFF	TGTGCCAGCAGCCGTGGACAGCCTAACACTGAAGCTTTCTTT	TRBJ1-1	NA	NA	TRBV7-9
CASSLIGQGGVNGYTF	TGTGCCAGCAGCTTAATAGGACAGGGGGGGGTAAATGGCTACACCTTC	TRBJ1-2	TRBD1	NA	TRBV7-6
CASSLGPGSRGTNQPQHF	TGTGCCAGCAGTTTAGGTCCCGGAAGCCGGGGGACCAATCAGCCCCAGCATTTT	TRBJ1-5	NA	NA	TRBV28
CASSQVGGGSQETQYF	TGCGCCAGCAGCCAAGTAGGGGGTGGCTCGCAAGAGACCCAGTACTTC	TRBJ2-5	NA	NA	TRBV4-3
CASSEPSKAGSNTEAFF	TGTGCCAGCAGTGAACCCAGTAAGGCAGGGTCGAACACTGAAGCTTTCTTT	TRBJ1-1	NA	NA	TRBV6-1
CASSVAAGGTDTQYF	TGTGCCAGCAGCGTAGCGGCGGGAGGAACAGATACGCAGTATTTT	TRBJ2-3	TRBD2	NA	TRBV9
CASSSALPPTSGDTGELFF	TGTGCCAGCAGTTCTGCTCTTCCTCCGACTAGCGGGGACACCGGGGAGCTGTTTTTT	TRBJ2-2	TRBD2	NA	TRBV28
CASSQESLAVNREQYF	TGCGCCAGCAGCCAAGAGAGCCTTGCGGTGAATCGCGAGCAGTACTTC	TRBJ2-7	NA	NA	TRBV4-3
CASSPKGTQSEQYF	TGTGCCAGCAGCCCAAAAGGGACTCAGTCCGAGCAGTACTTC	TRBJ2-7	NA	NA	TRBV7-2
CASSLVSGNEQFF	TGTGCCAGCAGCTTGGTTTCAGGCAATGAGCAGTTCTTC	TRBJ2-1	NA	NA	TRBV5-4
CATRGQGVSYEQYF	TGTGCCACCAGGGGACAGGGGGTTTCCTACGAGCAGTACTTC	TRBJ2-7	TRBD1	NA	TRBV5-4
CASTRGIRGYTF	TGTGCCAGCACCCGGGGGATTCGTGGCTACACCTTC	TRBJ1-2	NA	once	TRBV28
CASSQDLTRRFQRTDTQYF	TGCGCCAGCAGCCAAGATCTTACTAGACGATTTCAACGCACAGATACGCAGTATTTT	TRBJ2-3	NA	NA	TRBV4-1
CASSLEPYRSYNSPLHF	TGTGCCAGCAGCTTAGAGCCTTACCGCTCCTATAATTCACCCCTCCACTTT	TRBJ1-6	NA	NA	TRBV7-8
CASSPQPGQGRNEQFF	TGTGCCAGCTCACCACAACCGGGACAGGGGAGGAATGAGCAGTTCTTC	TRBJ2-1	TRBD1	NA	TRBV18
CASSNQGWDTQYF	TGTGCCAGCAGCAACCAGGGTTGGGATACGCAGTATTTT	TRBJ2-3	NA	once	TRBV9
CASSLIPQGAGVNTEAFF	TGCGCCAGCAGCCTTATCCCACAGGGGGCCGGGGTGAACACTGAAGCTTTCTTT	TRBJ1-1	TRBD1	once	TRBV5-1
CASTQTSGKTLAKNIQYF	TGTGCCAGTACCCAGACTAGCGGAAAGACTCTAGCCAAAAACATTCAGTACTTC	TRBJ2-4	TRBD2	NA	TRBV19
CASSVPPPGGRAYEQYF	TGTGCCAGCAGCGTCCCACCCCCGGGGGGAAGGGCCTACGAGCAGTACTTC	TRBJ2-7	TRBD2	NA	TRBV9
CAIGGTSAYNEQFF	TGTGCCATAGGGGGGACTAGCGCCTACAATGAGCAGTTCTTC	TRBJ2-1	TRBD2	NA	TRBV19